This is a list of T cell receptor beta chains from one sample in a study of blood T cell repertoires in COVID-19. The assay was immunoSEQ multiplex PCR, and TCRdb's table has in-frame clones only and misses some. The sample lists roughly 35,000 clones, about 85% occurring once. Sequencing used peripheral blood. The receptors were sampled from a middle-aged man with active or convalescent COVID-19. Both conserved end residues are part of each CDR3. The D gene is left open where the match is weak. Rows give clone size only sometimes, using once, few, many, or a class for an expanded clone.

cdr3_aa: CASSLWAGGPSTDTQYF; cdr3_nt: TGCGCCAGCAGCTTGTGGGCAGGGGGCCCCAGCACAGATACGCAGTATTTT; v_call: TRBV5-1; clone_size: .; j_call: TRBJ2-3; d_call: TRBD1
cdr3_aa: CASSLGTGSGETQYF; cdr3_nt: TGTGCCAGCAGCTTAGGGACAGGGTCAGGGGAGACCCAGTACTTC; v_call: TRBV7-6; clone_size: .; j_call: TRBJ2-5; d_call: TRBD1
cdr3_aa: CASSPGSLGETQYF; cdr3_nt: TGTGCCAGCAGCCCAGGGTCGTTGGGAGAGACCCAGTACTTC; v_call: TRBV9; clone_size: .; j_call: TRBJ2-5; d_call: .
cdr3_aa: CASSSRNRGDNQPQHF; cdr3_nt: TGTGCCAGCAGCTCCCGAAACAGGGGCGACAATCAGCCCCAGCATTTT; v_call: TRBV7-8; clone_size: .; j_call: TRBJ1-5; d_call: TRBD1
cdr3_aa: CASSRPRDRALNTEAFF; cdr3_nt: TGTGCCAGTAGCCGCCCTCGGGACAGGGCCTTGAACACTGAAGCTTTCTTT; v_call: TRBV19; clone_size: .; j_call: TRBJ1-1; d_call: TRBD1
cdr3_aa: CASSQPGTGASNEKLFF; cdr3_nt: TGTGCCAGCAGTCAACCCGGGACAGGGGCTTCTAATGAAAAACTGTTTTTT; v_call: TRBV7-8; clone_size: .; j_call: TRBJ1-4; d_call: TRBD1
cdr3_aa: CASSQGTSSYNEQFF; cdr3_nt: TGTGCCAGCAGCCAAGGGACTAGCAGCTACAATGAGCAGTTCTTC; v_call: TRBV4-2; clone_size: .; j_call: TRBJ2-1; d_call: TRBD2
cdr3_aa: CASKIAGELFF; cdr3_nt: TGTGCCAGTAAAATAGCCGGGGAGCTGTTTTTT; v_call: TRBV19; clone_size: .; j_call: TRBJ2-2; d_call: .
cdr3_aa: CAINPGPSSNEQFF; cdr3_nt: TGTGCCATCAACCCAGGTCCCTCCTCTAATGAGCAGTTCTTC; v_call: TRBV10-3; clone_size: .; j_call: TRBJ2-1; d_call: .
cdr3_aa: CASSLIRQGPDTQYF; cdr3_nt: TGCGCCAGCAGCTTGATCAGACAGGGGCCAGATACGCAGTATTTT; v_call: TRBV5-1; clone_size: .; j_call: TRBJ2-3; d_call: TRBD1
cdr3_aa: CASSRQGSSTDTQYF; cdr3_nt: TGTGCCAGCAGTCGACAGGGCTCTAGCACAGATACGCAGTATTTT; v_call: TRBV28; clone_size: .; j_call: TRBJ2-3; d_call: TRBD1
cdr3_aa: CASSDYYNEQFF; cdr3_nt: TGTGCCAGCAGTGACTACTACAATGAGCAGTTCTTC; v_call: TRBV27; clone_size: .; j_call: TRBJ2-1; d_call: .
cdr3_aa: CASSLATSGYTGELFF; cdr3_nt: TGTGCCAGCAGCTTAGCGACTAGCGGTTACACCGGGGAGCTGTTTTTT; v_call: TRBV7-9; clone_size: .; j_call: TRBJ2-2; d_call: TRBD2
cdr3_aa: CASSFMTAYEQYF; cdr3_nt: TGTGCCAGCAGCTTCATGACAGCCTACGAGCAGTACTTC; v_call: TRBV11-2; clone_size: .; j_call: TRBJ2-7; d_call: .
cdr3_aa: CASSQDHRRGGETQYF; cdr3_nt: TGCGCCAGCAGCCAAGATCATCGTCGGGGTGGAGAGACCCAGTACTTC; v_call: TRBV4-1; clone_size: .; j_call: TRBJ2-5; d_call: .
cdr3_aa: CASSLQTSGYNEQFF; cdr3_nt: TGTGCCAGCAGTTTACAGACTAGCGGATACAATGAGCAGTTCTTC; v_call: TRBV27; clone_size: few; j_call: TRBJ2-1; d_call: TRBD2
cdr3_aa: CASSPGNLGTGELFF; cdr3_nt: TGTGCCAGCTCACCGGGCAATCTTGGCACCGGGGAGCTGTTTTTT; v_call: TRBV18; clone_size: .; j_call: TRBJ2-2; d_call: .
cdr3_aa: CAQGQGYYGYTF; cdr3_nt: TGTGCCCAAGGACAGGGGTACTATGGCTACACCTTC; v_call: TRBV30; clone_size: .; j_call: TRBJ1-2; d_call: TRBD1
cdr3_aa: CASSRTRTGEGQAFF; cdr3_nt: TGTGCCAGCAGCCGGACTCGGACAGGAGAGGGTCAAGCTTTCTTT; v_call: TRBV7-8; clone_size: .; j_call: TRBJ1-1; d_call: TRBD1
cdr3_aa: CASSQDPRVWYTEAFF; cdr3_nt: TGCGCCAGCAGCCAAGATCCTCGGGTTTGGTACACTGAAGCTTTCTTT; v_call: TRBV4-3; clone_size: .; j_call: TRBJ1-1; d_call: .
cdr3_aa: CASSLGTGEAFF; cdr3_nt: TGTGCCAGCAGCTTGGGGACAGGTGAAGCTTTCTTT; v_call: TRBV5-4; clone_size: .; j_call: TRBJ1-1; d_call: TRBD1
cdr3_aa: CASSLNRRDGYTF; cdr3_nt: TGTGCCAGCAGCTTAAACAGGAGAGATGGCTACACCTTC; v_call: TRBV7-2; clone_size: .; j_call: TRBJ1-2; d_call: .
cdr3_aa: CSPCRGVGDTQYF; cdr3_nt: TGCAGCCCCTGTCGGGGGGTGGGGGATACGCAGTATTTT; v_call: TRBV29-1; clone_size: .; j_call: TRBJ2-3; d_call: TRBD2
cdr3_aa: CATSRSGDSTDTQYF; cdr3_nt: TGTGCCACCAGTAGGTCGGGGGACTCAACAGATACGCAGTATTTT; v_call: TRBV24-1; clone_size: .; j_call: TRBJ2-3; d_call: .
cdr3_aa: CASSFGILEGSPLHF; cdr3_nt: TGTGCCAGCAGTTTCGGGATCCTTGAGGGTTCACCCCTCCACTTT; v_call: TRBV27; clone_size: .; j_call: TRBJ1-6; d_call: .
cdr3_aa: CSVVQGQGYGYTF; cdr3_nt: TGCAGCGTCGTACAAGGACAGGGCTATGGCTACACCTTC; v_call: TRBV29-1; clone_size: .; j_call: TRBJ1-2; d_call: TRBD1
cdr3_aa: CASSLMGQGFRNTGELFF; cdr3_nt: TGTGCCAGCAGTTTAATGGGACAGGGCTTTCGGAACACCGGGGAGCTGTTTTTT; v_call: TRBV27; clone_size: .; j_call: TRBJ2-2; d_call: TRBD1
cdr3_aa: CASSSPGQSYEQYF; cdr3_nt: TGTGCCAGCAGTTCACCGGGACAGTCCTACGAGCAGTACTTC; v_call: TRBV6-2/TRBV6-3; clone_size: .; j_call: TRBJ2-7; d_call: TRBD1
cdr3_aa: CASSQTGGVQETQYF; cdr3_nt: TGTGCCAGCAGCCAGACAGGGGGCGTACAAGAGACCCAGTACTTC; v_call: TRBV11-2; clone_size: .; j_call: TRBJ2-5; d_call: TRBD1
cdr3_aa: CASSPGTVSSYEQYF; cdr3_nt: TGTGCCAGCAGCCCCGGGACAGTTAGCTCCTACGAGCAGTACTTC; v_call: TRBV5-6; clone_size: .; j_call: TRBJ2-7; d_call: TRBD1
cdr3_aa: CASSQGPGQGAYEQYF; cdr3_nt: TGCGCCAGCAGCCAAGGCCCGGGACAGGGGGCGTACGAGCAGTACTTC; v_call: TRBV4-3; clone_size: .; j_call: TRBJ2-7; d_call: TRBD1
cdr3_aa: CAISERVGGLRYTEAFF; cdr3_nt: TGTGCCATCAGCGAAAGAGTGGGGGGACTTCGGTACACTGAAGCTTTCTTT; v_call: TRBV10-3; clone_size: .; j_call: TRBJ1-1; d_call: .
cdr3_aa: CASSPLRGTYNSPLHF; cdr3_nt: TGTGCCAGCTCACCACTCCGGGGAACCTATAATTCACCCCTCCACTTT; v_call: TRBV18; clone_size: .; j_call: TRBJ1-6; d_call: .
cdr3_aa: CASSPSGGSYEQYF; cdr3_nt: TGTGCCAGCAGTCCATCAGGGGGCTCCTACGAGCAGTACTTC; v_call: TRBV6-2/TRBV6-3; clone_size: .; j_call: TRBJ2-7; d_call: TRBD1
cdr3_aa: CASSLFKGVGYEQYF; cdr3_nt: TGTGCCAGCAGCTTGTTTAAAGGGGTAGGCTACGAGCAGTACTTC; v_call: TRBV5-6; clone_size: .; j_call: TRBJ2-7; d_call: .
cdr3_aa: CASSLSLSTIYF; cdr3_nt: TGTGCCAGCAGCTTAAGTCTAAGCACCATATATTTT; v_call: TRBV7-2; clone_size: .; j_call: TRBJ1-3; d_call: .
cdr3_aa: CASSQAGGASYEQYF; cdr3_nt: TGCGCCAGCAGCCAGGCAGGGGGCGCCTCCTACGAGCAGTACTTC; v_call: TRBV4-1; clone_size: .; j_call: TRBJ2-7; d_call: TRBD1
cdr3_aa: CASSLDRAIHEQYF; cdr3_nt: TGTGCCAGCAGCTTGGACAGGGCCATCCACGAGCAGTACTTC; v_call: TRBV11-2; clone_size: .; j_call: TRBJ2-7; d_call: TRBD1
cdr3_aa: CASQSGYEQYF; cdr3_nt: TGTGCCAGTCAGTCTGGCTACGAGCAGTACTTC; v_call: TRBV28; clone_size: .; j_call: TRBJ2-7; d_call: .
cdr3_aa: CACLPGLAGKGSYNEQFF; cdr3_nt: TGTGCCTGCCTACCGGGACTAGCGGGTAAGGGGTCCTACAATGAGCAGTTCTTC; v_call: TRBV30; clone_size: .; j_call: TRBJ2-1; d_call: TRBD2
cdr3_aa: CASRSGIQETQYF; cdr3_nt: TGTGCCAGCAGATCAGGGATTCAAGAGACCCAGTACTTC; v_call: TRBV7-9; clone_size: .; j_call: TRBJ2-5; d_call: .
cdr3_aa: CASSPGAAGPNQPQHF; cdr3_nt: TGTGCCAGCAGCCCAGGGGCGGCAGGGCCGAATCAGCCCCAGCATTTT; v_call: TRBV11-2; clone_size: .; j_call: TRBJ1-5; d_call: .
cdr3_aa: CASSLRLASTDTQYF; cdr3_nt: TGTGCCAGCAGCCTGCGACTGGCTAGCACAGATACGCAGTATTTT; v_call: TRBV3-1/TRBV3-2; clone_size: once; j_call: TRBJ2-3; d_call: .
cdr3_aa: CASSSRDYHGELFF; cdr3_nt: TGTGCCAGCAGCTCACGGGACTACCACGGGGAGCTGTTTTTT; v_call: TRBV21-1; clone_size: .; j_call: TRBJ2-2; d_call: .
cdr3_aa: CASSLVFSWSWEGQETQYF; cdr3_nt: TGTGCCAGCAGCTTAGTCTTTTCTTGGAGCTGGGAGGGCCAAGAGACCCAGTACTTC; v_call: TRBV7-9; clone_size: once; j_call: TRBJ2-5; d_call: TRBD2
cdr3_aa: CATSDPRIPGYEQYF; cdr3_nt: TGTGCCACCAGTGATCCTCGTATCCCGGGATACGAGCAGTACTTC; v_call: TRBV24-1; clone_size: .; j_call: TRBJ2-7; d_call: .